The entry below describes one TCR beta chain. Antigen: not known. This specimen belongs to a study of cytomegalovirus exposure and HLA in healthy donors. Overall study findings and caveats: For most TCR sequences rarity was the rule, although some public TCRs occurred in many donors. Researchers catalogued roughly 170 TCR beta chains as cytomegalovirus-associated. The classifier reportedly diagnosed cytomegalovirus status with high specificity and sensitivity.

The CDR3 covers 14 residues. From germline, CDR1 is MNHEY and CDR2 SVGAGI. V gave up 7 bases and J gave up 8 bases; unmatched junction bases: 8. Donors came from a validation cohort of over a hundred subjects, distinct from the first 666-subject cohort. Sequencing used immunoSEQ multiplex PCR; TCRdb keeps in-frame clones, though not all of them. This table holds 160,000 or so clones, around 89% found once. The chain links TRBV6-5 to TRBJ2-2, with 9 bases matching TRBD2. Sequenced input: PBMCs. The sequence came from a man between 18 and 35 years old in good health and CMV-seronegative. The CDR3 nucleotides read TGTGCCAGCACGAAGCGGGGGGAGTCGGGGGAGCTGTTTTTT. It codes for CASTKRGESGELFF.